Included here is one T cell receptor beta chain sequence, with context. Its antigen is not identified. The read terminates 3 residues ahead of where the CDR3 ends, so the germline J gene completes it. TCRdb's table, derived via immunoSEQ multiplex PCR, lists solely in-frame clones and lacks some. The sample's table shows about 33,000 clones. The record originates from a study of T cells in women clearing cervical HPV infection. Study information: Case blood was drawn when the lesion was first found; control blood after infection became undetectable. The study, taken as a whole, reports: It is unknown whether associations predate infection; no effector/memory or HPV-specific sorting. A classifier using richness and V gene abundances reached an AUC of roughly 0.8. CIN3+ cases had significantly higher TCR repertoire richness than controls, but evenness did not differ.

CDR1 is WSHSY and CDR2 is SAAADI in the germline V gene. V was shortened by 2 bases and J by 0 bases, with 2 bases between the two germline ends. CDR3 length equals 12 residues. The J gene is TRBJ2-7, the V gene TRBV10-2; no clear D. The clonotype was recovered from a woman aged 18 to 75 with a cervical HPV16 infection that either progressed to CIN3+ or cleared (not recorded which). The specimen was blood buffy coat. This CDR3 reads CASSERSYEQYF. The sequenced CDR3 bases are TGCGCCAGCAGTGAGCGCTCCTACGAG.